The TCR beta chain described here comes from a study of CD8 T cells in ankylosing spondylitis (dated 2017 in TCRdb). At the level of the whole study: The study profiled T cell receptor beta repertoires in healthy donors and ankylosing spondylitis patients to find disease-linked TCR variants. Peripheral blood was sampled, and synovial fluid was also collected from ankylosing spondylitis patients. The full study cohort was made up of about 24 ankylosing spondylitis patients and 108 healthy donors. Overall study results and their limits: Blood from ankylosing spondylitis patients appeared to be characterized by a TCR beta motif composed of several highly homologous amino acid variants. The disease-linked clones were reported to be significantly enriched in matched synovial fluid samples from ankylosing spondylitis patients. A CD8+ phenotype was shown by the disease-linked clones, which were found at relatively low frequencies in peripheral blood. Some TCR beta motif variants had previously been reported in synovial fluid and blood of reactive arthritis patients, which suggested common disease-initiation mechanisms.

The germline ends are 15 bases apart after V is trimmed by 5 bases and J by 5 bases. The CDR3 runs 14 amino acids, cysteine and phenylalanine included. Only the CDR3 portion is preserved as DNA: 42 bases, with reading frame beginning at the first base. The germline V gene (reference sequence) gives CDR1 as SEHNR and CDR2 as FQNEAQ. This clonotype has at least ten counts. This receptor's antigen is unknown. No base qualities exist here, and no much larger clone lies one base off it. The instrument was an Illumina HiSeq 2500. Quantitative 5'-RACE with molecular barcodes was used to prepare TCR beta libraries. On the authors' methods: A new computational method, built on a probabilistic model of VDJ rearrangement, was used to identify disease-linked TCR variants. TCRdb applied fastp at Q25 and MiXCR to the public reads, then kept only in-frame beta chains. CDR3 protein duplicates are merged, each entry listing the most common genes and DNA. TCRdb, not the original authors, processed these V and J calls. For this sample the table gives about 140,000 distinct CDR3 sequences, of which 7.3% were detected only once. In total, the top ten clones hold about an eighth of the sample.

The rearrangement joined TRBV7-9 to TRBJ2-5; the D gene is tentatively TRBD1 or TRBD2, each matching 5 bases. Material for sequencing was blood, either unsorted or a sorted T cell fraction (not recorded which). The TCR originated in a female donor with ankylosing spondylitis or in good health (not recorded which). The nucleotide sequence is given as TGTGCCAGCAGCAGATCCGGGGCAAGGGAGACCCAGTACTTC. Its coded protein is CASSRSGARETQYF.